This TCR beta chain emerged from a study of blood T cell repertoires in COVID-19. V was clipped by 4 bases and J by 8 bases; unmatched bases: 13. This CDR3 spans 16 amino acids. Per germline, CDR1 SGHRS and CDR2 YFSETQ. Profiled with immunoSEQ multiplex PCR; TCRdb holds only in-frame clones, not every one. The repertoire includes approximately 400,000 clones, roughly 80% of them detected once, and more than 0.95% sits in the top ten. The TCR comes from a human donor with acute or convalescent COVID-19. The donor label of this sample is uncertain. What was sequenced was peripheral blood. The chain carries TRBV5-1 and TRBJ2-1; TRBD2 aligns across 9 bases. CDR3 nucleotides: TGCGCCAGCAGCCTGGGGGGACTAGCTTGGTTCCATGAGCAGTTCTTC. It is translated as CASSLGGLAWFHEQFF.